This T cell receptor beta chain originates from a study of cytomegalovirus exposure and HLA in healthy donors. The wider study: The study placed approximately 78% of its approximately 360 genotyped donors in the Caucasian-associated ancestry cluster. General study results and limits: A later analysis by the authors found several of the most significant clusters apparently linked to common viral pathogens.

Everyone who donated was a healthy bone marrow donor. Germline V CDR1 and CDR2: WNHNN, SYGVQD (reference sequence). The CDR3 covers 14 residues. For this clone: Its antigen remains unidentified.

Researchers ran the PCR with 60 Vbeta and 13 Jbeta primers. Original data processing: As a later analysis found, there were roughly 80 million unique TCR beta chains, of which some 10 million were shared. This table comes from immunoSEQ multiplex PCR, and its TCRdb copy is limited to in-frame clones, with some not included. That table furnishes V, J and clone size, whereas the DNA furnished D and trimming. Among roughly 99,000 clones listed, around three quarters were seen once. This clonotype was obtained from a man under 40 in good health and CMV-seronegative. The sample was PBMCs. The rearrangement joins TRBV10-1 to TRBJ2-5; 8 nucleotides align to TRBD2. The J call may be mistaken, given a closer DNA end match to TRBJ2-7. The CDR3 loop is CASSDQTSDGEQYF. CDR3 nucleotides: TGCGCCAGCAGTGATCAGACTAGCGATGGCGAGCAGTACTTC.